This TCR beta chain emerged from a study of T cell repertoires in cytomegalovirus infection. General study findings and limits: Within the response measured ex vivo, HLA-C-restricted CMV-specific TCR beta clonotypes were dominant.

In this sample, this clonotype turned up a few times. Its specificity is unknown. TCRdb redid the calling of the reads with MiXCR, one entry per CDR3 protein. The table records approximately 50,000 distinct CDR3 sequences, about 19% of them present only once. This specimen consisted of CD8+ T cells from cultured PBMCs, obtained from culture after CMV antigen stimulation. This receptor was identified in a human donor in good health (CMV status not recorded). Some clones in this sample may be carry-over from other donors' samples.

CDR3 nucleotides: TGTGCCAGCAGCTTATGGTCTAGCGATCCCACAGATACGCAGTATTTT. Its translation: CASSLWSSDPTDTQYF. The chain employs TRBV7-9 and TRBJ2-3; the D gene is possibly TRBD2 (6 bases). Germline-derived CDR1 and CDR2 are SEHNR and FQNEAQ (reference sequence). The CDR3 length is 16 residues. Trimming cost V 2 bases and J 2 bases, with 14 bases left between them.